A selection of T cell receptor beta chains follows, all from one sample in a study of OX40 agonist ivuxolimab in advanced cancers. Data came from immunoSEQ multiplex PCR; TCRdb stores just in-frame clones and leaves some out. The sample contains tens of thousands of clones, more than 80% of which appear only once. Sequenced here: CD4+ or CD8+ T cells sorted from blood, sampled in a trial of the OX40 agonist ivuxolimab. The receptor source for this set is an adult with an advanced solid tumor such as melanoma, head and neck, liver or kidney cancer. Each CDR3 is given with its conserved first and last residue.

v_gene: TRBV27; CDR3aa: CASSPQAVSSYNEQFF
v_gene: TRBV7-2; CDR3aa: CASSPADTTYEQYF
v_gene: TRBV19; CDR3aa: CASSYPPGQITEAFF
v_gene: TRBV5-1; CDR3aa: CASSLEGYEQYF
v_gene: TRBV5-1; CDR3aa: CASRGRESSYNEQFF
v_gene: TRBV5-1; CDR3aa: CASSLAGISPLHF
v_gene: TRBV6-1; CDR3aa: CASNMGGSSYNEQFF
v_gene: TRBV7-9; CDR3aa: CASSYSGGPQETQYF
v_gene: TRBV5-6; CDR3aa: CASSPSGLFYEQYF
v_gene: TRBV19; CDR3aa: CASSMGQGYEQYF
v_gene: TRBV6-4; CDR3aa: CASSKAGGSTDTQYF
v_gene: TRBV27; CDR3aa: CASRGGTSMNTGELFF
v_gene: TRBV7-8; CDR3aa: CASRTGTGTGELFF
v_gene: TRBV25-1; CDR3aa: CASNLDTEAFF
v_gene: TRBV27; CDR3aa: CASRVGGYSYNEQFF
v_gene: TRBV7-4; CDR3aa: CASSLEGGSGGSYGYTF
v_gene: TRBV27; CDR3aa: CASSLGTGVGNEQFF
v_gene: TRBV11-2; CDR3aa: CASSLVGQGSEKLFF
v_gene: TRBV27; CDR3aa: CASNPISAGSPLHF
v_gene: TRBV6-1; CDR3aa: CASSEVTLTYNEQFF
v_gene: TRBV7-9; CDR3aa: CASSLAGRGSPLHF
v_gene: TRBV27; CDR3aa: CASGRDRADKETQYF
v_gene: TRBV5-1; CDR3aa: CASSLTGIPTDTQYF